This TCR beta chain was captured by sequencing in a study of T cells in Graves' hyperthyroidism and ophthalmopathy. Template material for amplifying TCR beta CDR3 regions consisted of RNA transcripts. A first-round RT-PCR of the TCR CDR3 used the HTBI primer set. TCRdb re-analysed the multiplex PCR reads in MiXCR, keeping a single row per CDR3 protein. This table has 350,000 or so distinct CDR3 sequences, approximately 18% appearing once. Ophthalmopathy cases scored 3 or more on the Clinical Activity Score and 4 or more on NOSPECS grade, with duration below 3 months. Reasons for excluding patients were uncontrolled infection, other autoimmune disease, pregnancy or lactation. On the basis of clinical symptoms, serum thyroxine and TRAb, thyroid ultrasound and orbital computed tomography, diagnoses were made. Study-level findings and limits: Most thyroid-expanded clonotypes above 0.001 were also found in blood.

V lost 6 bases to trimming and J lost 3 bases; unmatched junction nucleotides: 5. This CDR3 is 15 amino acids long. Looked up from germline, CDR1 is MNHEY and CDR2 is SVGAGI. This clonotype was seen at least ten times. The antigen is undetermined. Sequenced input: blood. The clonotype comes from a woman between 35 and 50 years old with Graves' ophthalmopathy. The chain links TRBV6-5 to TRBJ1-5, with 10 nucleotides matching TRBD1. CDR3 nucleotide sequence: TGTGCCAGCAGCCTGGGACAGGGGACCAATCAGCCCCAGCATTTT. Translated, it gives CASSLGQGTNQPQHF.